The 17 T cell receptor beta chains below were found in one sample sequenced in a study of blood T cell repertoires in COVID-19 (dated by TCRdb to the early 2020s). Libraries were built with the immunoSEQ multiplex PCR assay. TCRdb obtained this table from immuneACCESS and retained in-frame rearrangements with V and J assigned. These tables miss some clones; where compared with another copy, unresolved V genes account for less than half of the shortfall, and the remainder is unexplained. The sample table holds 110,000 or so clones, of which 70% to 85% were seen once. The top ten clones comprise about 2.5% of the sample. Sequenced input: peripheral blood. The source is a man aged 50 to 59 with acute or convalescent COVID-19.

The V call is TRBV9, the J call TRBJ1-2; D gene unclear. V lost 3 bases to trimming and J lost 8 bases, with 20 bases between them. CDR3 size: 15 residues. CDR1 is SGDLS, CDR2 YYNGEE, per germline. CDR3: CASSAWEGGYRGYTF. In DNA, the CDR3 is TGTGCCAGCAGCGCCTGGGAAGGAGGTTATAGGGGCTACACCTTC.

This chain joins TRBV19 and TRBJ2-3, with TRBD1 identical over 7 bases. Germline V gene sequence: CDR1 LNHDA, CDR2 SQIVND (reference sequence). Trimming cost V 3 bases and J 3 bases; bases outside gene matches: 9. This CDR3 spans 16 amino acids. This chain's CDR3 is CASSMLGTARTDTQYF. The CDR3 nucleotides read TGTGCCAGTAGTATGCTCGGGACAGCCAGGACAGATACGCAGTATTTT.

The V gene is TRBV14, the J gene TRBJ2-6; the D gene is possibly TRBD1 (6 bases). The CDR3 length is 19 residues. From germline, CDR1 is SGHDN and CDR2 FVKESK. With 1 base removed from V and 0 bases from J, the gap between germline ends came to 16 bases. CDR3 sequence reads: CASSQVRGQIFSGANVLTF. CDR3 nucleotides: TGTGCCAGCAGCCAAGTCAGGGGACAAATTTTCTCTGGGGCCAACGTCCTGACTTTC.

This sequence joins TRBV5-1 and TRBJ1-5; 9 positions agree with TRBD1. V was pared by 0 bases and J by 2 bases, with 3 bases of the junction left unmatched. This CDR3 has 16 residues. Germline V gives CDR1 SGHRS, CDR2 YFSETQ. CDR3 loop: CASSLEGQGGNQPQHF. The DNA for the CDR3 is TGCGCCAGCAGCTTGGAGGGACAGGGAGGCAATCAGCCCCAGCATTTT.

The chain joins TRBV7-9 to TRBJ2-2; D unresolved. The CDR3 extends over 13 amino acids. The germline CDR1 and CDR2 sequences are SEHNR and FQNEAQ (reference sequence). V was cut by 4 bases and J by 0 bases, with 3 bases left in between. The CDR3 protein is CASSSSNTGELFF. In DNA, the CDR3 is TGTGCCAGCAGCTCTTCGAACACCGGGGAGCTGTTTTTT.

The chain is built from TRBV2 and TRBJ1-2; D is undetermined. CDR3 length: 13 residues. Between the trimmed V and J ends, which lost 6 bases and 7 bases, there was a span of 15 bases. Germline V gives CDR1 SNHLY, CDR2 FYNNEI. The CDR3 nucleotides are TGTGCCAGCAGCCAGATAGAGGAGGGTGGCTACACCTTC. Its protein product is CASSQIEEGGYTF.

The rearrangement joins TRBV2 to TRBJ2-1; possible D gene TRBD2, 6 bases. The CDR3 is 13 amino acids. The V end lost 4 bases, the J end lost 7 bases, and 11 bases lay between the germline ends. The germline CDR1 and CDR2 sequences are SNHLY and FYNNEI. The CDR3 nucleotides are TGTGCCAGCAGTGCGGAGGGGCGGAATGAGCAGTTCTTC. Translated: CASSAEGRNEQFF.

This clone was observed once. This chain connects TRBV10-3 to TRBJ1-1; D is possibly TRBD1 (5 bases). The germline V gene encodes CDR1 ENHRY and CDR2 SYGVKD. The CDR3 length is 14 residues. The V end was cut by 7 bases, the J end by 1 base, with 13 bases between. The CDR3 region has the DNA TGTGCCATCACGGACGGGACTGAGAACACTGAAGCTTTCTTT. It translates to CAITDGTENTEAFF.

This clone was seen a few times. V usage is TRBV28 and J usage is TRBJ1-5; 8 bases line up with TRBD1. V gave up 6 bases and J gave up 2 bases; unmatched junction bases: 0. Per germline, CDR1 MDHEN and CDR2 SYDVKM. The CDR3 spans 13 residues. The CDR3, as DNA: TGTGCCAGCAGGACAGGGGGCAATCAGCCCCAGCATTTT. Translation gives CASRTGGNQPQHF.

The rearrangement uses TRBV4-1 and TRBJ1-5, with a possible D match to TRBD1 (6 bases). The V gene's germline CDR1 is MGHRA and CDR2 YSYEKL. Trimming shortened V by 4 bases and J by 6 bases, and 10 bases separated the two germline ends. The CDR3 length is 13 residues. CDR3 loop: CASSPDRLQPQHF. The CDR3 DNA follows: TGCGCCAGCAGCCCGGACAGACTTCAGCCCCAGCATTTT.

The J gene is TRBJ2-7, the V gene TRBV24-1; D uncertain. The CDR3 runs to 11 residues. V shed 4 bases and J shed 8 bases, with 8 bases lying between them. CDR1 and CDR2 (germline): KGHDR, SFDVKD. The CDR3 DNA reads TGTGCCACCAGTGAGAGCAGGAAGCAGTACTTC. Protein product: CATSESRKQYF.

The chain's CDR3 is CASSPRRTASNEQFF. The CDR3 DNA follows: TGTGCCAGCAGCCCCCGCCGGACAGCTAGTAATGAGCAGTTCTTC. This sequence joins TRBV11-1 and TRBJ2-1; D is perhaps TRBD1 (6 bases). V lost 5 bases and J lost 7, with 18 bases in between. CDR3 size: 15 residues. The germline V gene has CDR1 SGHAT and CDR2 FQDESV (reference sequence).

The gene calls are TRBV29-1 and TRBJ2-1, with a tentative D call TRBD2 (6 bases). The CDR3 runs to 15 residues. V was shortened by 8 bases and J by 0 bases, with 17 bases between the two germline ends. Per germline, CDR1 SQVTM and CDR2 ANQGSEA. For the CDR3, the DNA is TGCAGCACCCGGGACTTTTGGAGCTCCTACAATGAGCAGTTCTTC. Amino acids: CSTRDFWSSYNEQFF.

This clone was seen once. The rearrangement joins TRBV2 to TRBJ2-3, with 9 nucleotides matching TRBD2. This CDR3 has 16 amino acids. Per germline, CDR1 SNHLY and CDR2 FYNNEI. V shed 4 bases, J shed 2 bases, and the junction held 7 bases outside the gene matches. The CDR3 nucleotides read TGTGCCAGCAGTGCATTTAGCGGGGGAGACACAGATACGCAGTATTTT. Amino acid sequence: CASSAFSGGDTDTQYF. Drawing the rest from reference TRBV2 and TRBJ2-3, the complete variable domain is EPEVTQTPSHQVTQMGQEVILRCVPISNHLYFYWYRQILGQKVEFLVSFYNNEISEKSEIFDDQFSVERPDGSNFTLKIRSTKLEDSAMYFCASSAFSGGDTDTQYFGPGTRLTVL.

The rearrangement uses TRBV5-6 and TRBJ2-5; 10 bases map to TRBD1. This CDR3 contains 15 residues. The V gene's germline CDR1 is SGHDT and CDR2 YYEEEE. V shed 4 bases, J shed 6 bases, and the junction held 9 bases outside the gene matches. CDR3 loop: CASSTGTGARKTQYF. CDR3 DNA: TGTGCCAGCAGCACCGGGACAGGGGCTCGGAAGACCCAGTACTTC.

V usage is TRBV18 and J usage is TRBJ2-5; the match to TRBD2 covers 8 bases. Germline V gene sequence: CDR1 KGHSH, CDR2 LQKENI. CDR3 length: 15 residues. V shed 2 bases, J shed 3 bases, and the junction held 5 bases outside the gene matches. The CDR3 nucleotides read TGTGCCAGCTCACCAACGGGGGGGTCTGAAGAGACCCAGTACTTC. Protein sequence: CASSPTGGSEETQYF. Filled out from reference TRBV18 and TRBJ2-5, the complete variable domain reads NAGVMQNPRHLVRRRGQEARLRCSPMKGHSHVYWYRQLPEEGLKFMVYLQKENIIDESGMPKERFSAEFPKEGPSILRIQQVVRGDSAAYFCASSPTGGSEETQYFGPGTRLLVL.

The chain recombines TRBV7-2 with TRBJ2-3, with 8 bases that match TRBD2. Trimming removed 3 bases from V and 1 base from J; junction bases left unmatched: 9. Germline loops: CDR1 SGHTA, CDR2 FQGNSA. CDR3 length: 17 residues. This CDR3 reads CASSFRPRREGTDTQYF. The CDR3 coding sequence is TGTGCCAGCAGCTTTCGGCCTCGGCGGGAGGGCACAGATACGCAGTATTTT.